A selection of T cell receptor beta chains follows, all from one sample in a study of human T cells and chemical hapten exposure. A single record per CDR3 protein comes from TCRdb applying MiXCR to the RACE reads. The top ten clones hold approximately 4.5% of a sample with about 80,000 distinct CDR3 sequences, 14% of them seen once. The sample consisted of whole blood, taken in connection with sensitization to the hapten diphenylcyclopropenone (DPC). The receptors derive from a woman aged 45 to 65 with alopecia areata. Some clones in this sample may be carry-over from other donors' samples. CDR3s include the opening cysteine and the closing phenylalanine or tryptophan. The order of the fields is clone size, J gene, V gene, D gene, CDR3 DNA, CDR3 protein. D genes are given only for firm matches. Not every row has a clone size; where given, it reads once, few, many or a size class.

>many|TRBJ2-1|TRBV19|NA
TGTGCCAGTAGTAGTTTTTTTGATGAGCAGTTCTTC
CASSSFFDEQFF
>few|TRBJ2-7|TRBV6-1|NA
TGTGCCAGCAGTGCAGGACATGACTACGAGCAGTACTTC
CASSAGHDYEQYF
>NA|TRBJ2-7|TRBV6-1|NA
TGTGCCAGCAGTGAACCCACCTACGAGCAGTACTTC
CASSEPTYEQYF
>few|TRBJ2-6|TRBV3-1|TRBD2
TGTGCCAGCAGCCAAGTACTAGCGGGAATCTCTGGGGCCAACGTCCTGACTTTC
CASSQVLAGISGANVLTF
>NA|TRBJ2-2|TRBV5-1|NA
TGCGCCAGCCGACTGGACCACACCGGGGAGCTGTTTTTT
CASRLDHTGELFF
>NA|TRBJ2-1|TRBV20-1|TRBD2
TGCAGTGCTCTTCCGGGGACTAGATCCTACAATGAGCAGTTCTTC
CSALPGTRSYNEQFF
>few|TRBJ2-1|TRBV19|NA
TGTGCCAGTAGTATAGTTGGCAGCACGAATGAGCAGTTCTTC
CASSIVGSTNEQFF
>NA|TRBJ2-7|TRBV28|NA
TGTGCCAGCAGACCACAGGGAAACCACGAGCAGTACTTC
CASRPQGNHEQYF
>NA|TRBJ2-1|TRBV28|NA
TGTGCCAGCAGTTTAGCGGGCCCTCGCTACAATGAGCAGTTCTTC
CASSLAGPRYNEQFF
>NA|TRBJ1-1|TRBV7-2|NA
TGTGCCAGCAGCTTAGCGCAGGGATTGGGCACTGAAGCTTTCTTT
CASSLAQGLGTEAFF
>many|TRBJ2-1|TRBV29-1|TRBD2
TGCAGCGCGAGGGGCGGGGGGCCTCATGAGCAGTTCTTC
CSARGGGPHEQFF
>few|TRBJ2-7|TRBV6-1|NA
TGTGCCAGCAGCGGCACAGGATGGGGCGAGCAGTACTTC
CASSGTGWGEQYF
>many|TRBJ2-7|TRBV30|NA
TGTGCCTGGAGTGGCCAGTACGAGCAGTACTTC
CAWSGQYEQYF
>NA|TRBJ2-1|TRBV4-2|NA
TGTGCCAGCAGCCAAGCCCCCTTCGATGAGCAGTTCTTC
CASSQAPFDEQFF
>many|TRBJ1-1|TRBV6-1|NA
TGTGCCAGCAGGTACTCCGACAGGTCCCCCGCTGAAGCTTTCTTT
CASRYSDRSPAEAFF
>medium-sized|TRBJ2-7|TRBV28|TRBD1
TGTGCCAGCAGTCGGGACAGGGTGACCTACGAGCAGTACTTC
CASSRDRVTYEQYF
>few|TRBJ2-2|TRBV6-4|NA
TGTGCCAGCAGCCGACTATACACCGGGGAGCTGTTTTTT
CASSRLYTGELFF
>few|TRBJ1-2|TRBV28|NA
TGTGCCAGCAGTTTCCACCTTGAAGGACAGCCCACCGAAGGCTACACCTTC
CASSFHLEGQPTEGYTF
>few|TRBJ1-5|TRBV20-1|NA
TGCAGTGCCCCACAGGGCAATCAGCCCCAGCATTTT
CSAPQGNQPQHF
>NA|TRBJ2-7|TRBV18|NA
TGTGCCAGCTCACCATCCGGGACCCACGAGCAGTACTTC
CASSPSGTHEQYF
>NA|TRBJ2-7|TRBV19|TRBD2
TGTGCCAGTAGTACCATTAGCGGGAGGGCCTACGAGCAGTACTTC
CASSTISGRAYEQYF
>few|TRBJ2-3|TRBV7-2|TRBD2
TGTGCCAGCAGCTTAGTTTCGGCGGGAGACGTAGATACGCAGTATTTT
CASSLVSAGDVDTQYF
>NA|TRBJ1-2|TRBV2|TRBD1
TGTGCCAGCAGTGAGAGGACAGGGGAGATCTATGGCTACACCTTC
CASSERTGEIYGYTF
>few|TRBJ2-1|TRBV11-3|NA
TGTGCCAGCAGCTTAGAAGGCCCCAATGAGCAGTTCTTC
CASSLEGPNEQFF
>many|TRBJ2-7|TRBV14|NA
TGTGCCAGCAGCCAAGAAAGGAGGCTCTACGAGCAGTACTTC
CASSQERRLYEQYF
>few|TRBJ2-7|TRBV5-5|NA
TGTGCCAGCAGCTTGGCGTTGGACGGATACGAGCAGTACTTC
CASSLALDGYEQYF
>few|TRBJ2-3|TRBV6-1|NA
TGTGCCAGCAGGACCTCGACAGCCACAGATACGCAGTATTTT
CASRTSTATDTQYF
>many|TRBJ2-3|TRBV4-1|TRBD2
TGCGCCAGCGGACTAGCGGGGTCAGATACGCAGTATTTT
CASGLAGSDTQYF
>few|TRBJ2-1|TRBV7-2|NA
TGTGCCAGCAGCTTAGCGGGAGGTTCCAATGAGCAGTTCTTC
CASSLAGGSNEQFF
>few|TRBJ1-1|TRBV7-2|NA
TGTGCCAGCAGCTTAGTGACAGGCGCTGAAGCTTTCTTT
CASSLVTGAEAFF
>many|TRBJ1-1|TRBV12-3/TRBV12-4|TRBD1
TGTGCCAGCACCCAGGGGGCCGGGGAAGCTTTCTTT
CASTQGAGEAFF
>once|TRBJ2-7|TRBV3-1|TRBD2
TGTGCCAGCAGCCCGGGACTAGGGCCCTACGAGCAGTACTTC
CASSPGLGPYEQYF
>few|TRBJ2-1|TRBV20-1|TRBD2
TGCAGTGCCAGTGTAGCGCACCATGGCGGGAGTCAATCCTACAATGAGCAGTTCTTC
CSASVAHHGGSQSYNEQFF
>many|TRBJ2-3|TRBV5-4|NA
TGTGCCAGCAGCTTGACTAGCACAGATACGCAGTATTTT
CASSLTSTDTQYF
>once|TRBJ2-2|TRBV27|NA
TGTGCCGAAGGCCCCGATAATCGTGAATCCGGGGAGCTGTTTTTT
CAEGPDNRESGELFF
>few|TRBJ1-4|TRBV29-1|NA
TGCAGCGTTGAAGTCGGTGAAAAACTGTTTTTT
CSVEVGEKLFF
>NA|TRBJ1-1|TRBV7-2|NA
TGTGCCAGCAGCTTATCTCAGACCTTCGGGACTGAAGCTTTCTTT
CASSLSQTFGTEAFF
>many|TRBJ2-5|TRBV29-1|NA
TGCAGCGGCGACCGAGCGGACACATCCCAAGAGACCCAGTACTTC
CSGDRADTSQETQYF
>NA|TRBJ2-1|TRBV11-2|TRBD2
TGTGCCAGCAGTACTAGCGGGAATCGCAATGAGCAGTTCTTC
CASSTSGNRNEQFF
>NA|TRBJ1-4|TRBV6-1|NA
TGTGCCAGCAGTGAAATACGGGAAAAACTGTTTTTT
CASSEIREKLFF
>few|TRBJ2-1|TRBV5-4|TRBD2
TGTGCCAGCAGCTTGGTGATCTTCGGGGGGTACAATGAGCAGTTCTTC
CASSLVIFGGYNEQFF
>few|TRBJ2-1|TRBV7-8|TRBD1
TGTGCCAGCAGCCCCCGGACAGGGGGGAACTACAATGAGCAGTTCTTC
CASSPRTGGNYNEQFF
>many|TRBJ2-1|TRBV29-1|TRBD2
TGCAGAGCGGGTGGACTAGCTAGCAATGAGCAGTTCTTC
CRAGGLASNEQFF
>NA|TRBJ2-1|TRBV19|NA
TGTGCCAGTAGCAACGACGGACAACTCAGGGGCAATGAGCAGTTCTTC
CASSNDGQLRGNEQFF